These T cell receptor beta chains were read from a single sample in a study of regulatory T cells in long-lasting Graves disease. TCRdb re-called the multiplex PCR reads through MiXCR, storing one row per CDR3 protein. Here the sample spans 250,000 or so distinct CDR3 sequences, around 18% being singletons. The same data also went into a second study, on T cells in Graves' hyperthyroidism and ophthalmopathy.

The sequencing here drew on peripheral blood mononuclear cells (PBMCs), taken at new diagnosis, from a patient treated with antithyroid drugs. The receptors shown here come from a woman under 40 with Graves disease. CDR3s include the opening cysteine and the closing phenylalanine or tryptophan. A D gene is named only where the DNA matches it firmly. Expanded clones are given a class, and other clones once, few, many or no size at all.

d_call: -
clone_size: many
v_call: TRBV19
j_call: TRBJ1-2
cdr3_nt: TGTGCCAGTAGTGTCCAGGGAATGAACTATGGCTACACCTTC
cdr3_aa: CASSVQGMNYGYTF

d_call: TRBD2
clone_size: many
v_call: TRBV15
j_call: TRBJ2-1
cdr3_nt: TGTGCCACCAGCAGAGAAGGACTAGCGGGGGCCGGGTACAATGAGCAGTTCTTC
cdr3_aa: CATSREGLAGAGYNEQFF

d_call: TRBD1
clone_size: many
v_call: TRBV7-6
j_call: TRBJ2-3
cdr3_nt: TGTGCCAGCAGCTTAACGACAGGGTTGGGCACAGATACGCAGTATTTT
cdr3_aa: CASSLTTGLGTDTQYF

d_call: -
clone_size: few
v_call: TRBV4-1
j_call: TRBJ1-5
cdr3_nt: TGCGCCAGCAGCCAAGTTACAGTTTTTAGCAATCAGCCCCAGCATTTT
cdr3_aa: CASSQVTVFSNQPQHF

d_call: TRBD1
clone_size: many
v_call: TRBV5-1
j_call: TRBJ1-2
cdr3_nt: TGCGCCAGCAGCTTGGCCGAGGGACAGGGTACCTATGGCTACACCTTC
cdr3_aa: CASSLAEGQGTYGYTF

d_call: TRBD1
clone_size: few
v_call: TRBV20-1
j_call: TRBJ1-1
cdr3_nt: TGCAGTGCTAGGATAACAGGGGGTCCCCTGAGTGATACTGAAGCTTTCTTT
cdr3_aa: CSARITGGPLSDTEAFF

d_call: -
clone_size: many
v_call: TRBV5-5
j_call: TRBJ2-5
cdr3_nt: TGTGCCAGCAGCTTAACAGATTCTTTCGTAGAGACCCAGTACTTC
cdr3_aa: CASSLTDSFVETQYF

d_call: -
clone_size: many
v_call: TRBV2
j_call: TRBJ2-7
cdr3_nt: TGTGCCAGCACGCGAGTCCTGGGCTACGAGCAGTACTTC
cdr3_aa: CASTRVLGYEQYF

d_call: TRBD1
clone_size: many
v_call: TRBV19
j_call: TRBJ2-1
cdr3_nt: TGTGCCAGTAGTATAGTCCGGGACAGGGTCTTCTTC
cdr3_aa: CASSIVRDRVFF

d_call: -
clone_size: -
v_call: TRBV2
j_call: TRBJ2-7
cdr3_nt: TGTGCCAGCAGTGGGGCGGGACAGAGCTCCTACGAGCAGTACTTC
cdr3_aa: CASSGAGQSSYEQYF

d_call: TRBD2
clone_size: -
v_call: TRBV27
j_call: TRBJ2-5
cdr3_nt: TGTGCCAGCAGTTCTCAGCGGGGGGATCAAGAGACCCAGTACTTC
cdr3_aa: CASSSQRGDQETQYF

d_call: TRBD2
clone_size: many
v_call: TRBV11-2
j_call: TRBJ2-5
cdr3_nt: TGTGCCAGCAGCTTAGAAGGGACTAGCGGACGGGAGACCCAGTACTTC
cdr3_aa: CASSLEGTSGRETQYF

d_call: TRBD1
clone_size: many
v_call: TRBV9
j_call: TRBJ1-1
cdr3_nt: TGTGCCAGCAGCGTCAGGGAGGGACAGAAAGCTTTCTTT
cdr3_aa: CASSVREGQKAFF